Each of the 26 T cell receptor beta chains below was sequenced from the same sample in a study of blood T cell repertoires in COVID-19 (dated by TCRdb to about 2020). Receptor amplification or capture employed the immunoSEQ multiplex PCR assay. The immuneACCESS repertoire file appears here via TCRdb, limited to in-frame rearrangements. These files lack a portion of the clones; in checked studies, under half of the deficit traces to unresolved V genes, and the cause of the others is not known. The sample records about 240,000 clones, 75% to 90% of which are singletons. Together, the top ten hold just over 7% of the sample. Sample: peripheral blood. The receptors derive from a man aged 55 to 70 who had recovered from COVID-19.

This chain uses TRBV30 with TRBJ1-6; weak D call: TRBD1 (5 bases). The germline gives CDR1 GTSNPN, CDR2 SVGIG (reference sequence). This CDR3 has 12 amino acids. V was clipped by 2 bases and J by 11 bases, with 10 bases between them. The chain's CDR3 is CAWSSRVTPLHF. The CDR3 coding sequence is TGTGCCTGGAGTTCCAGGGTAACACCCCTCCACTTT. Using reference TRBV30 and TRBJ1-6 for the parts outside the CDR3, the full variable domain is SQTIHQWPATLVQPVGSPLSLECTVEGTSNPNLYWYRQAAGRGLQLLFYSVGIGQISSEVPQNLSASRPQDRQFILSSKKLLLSDSGFYLCAWSSRVTPLHFGNGTRLTVT.

The rearrangement uses TRBV5-1 and TRBJ2-3, with a possible D match to TRBD1 (7 bases). The germline CDR1 and CDR2 sequences are SGHRS and YFSETQ. Trimming took off 5 bases at V and 0 bases at J, with 16 bases between the two ends. CDR3 size: 16 residues. CDR3 sequence reads: CASRRGQQLSTDTQYF. The CDR3 coding sequence is TGCGCCAGCAGGCGGGGACAGCAGCTTAGCACAGATACGCAGTATTTT.

The chain has TRBV2 and TRBJ1-2; D unresolved. V was cut by 5 bases and J by 7 bases, with 17 bases left in between. The CDR3 runs 14 residues. The germline CDR1 and CDR2 sequences are SNHLY and FYNNEI. The CDR3 protein is CASSLEDGYGGYTF. CDR3 sequence (DNA): TGTGCCAGCAGTTTAGAGGATGGATATGGTGGCTACACCTTC.

This clone was counted between two and nine times. The rearrangement links TRBV9 to TRBJ2-7; 10 positions agree with TRBD1. Germline CDR1 and CDR2: SGDLS and YYNGEE. Trimming at V came to 4 bases and at J to 5 bases, leaving 3 bases not matched to a gene. The length of the CDR3 is 13 residues. The CDR3 here is CASSPGTGDEQYV. The CDR3 DNA reads as TGTGCCAGCAGCCCCGGGACAGGGGACGAGCAGTACGTC.

The genes are TRBV30 and TRBJ1-4, with D unresolved. V lost 5 bases and J lost 11, with 18 bases in between. Germline values: CDR1 GTSNPN, CDR2 SVGIG (reference sequence). CDR3 size: 13 residues. As DNA, the CDR3 is TGTGCCTGGGACCGGGATCAAAACGACAAACTGTTTTTT. Its translation: CAWDRDQNDKLFF. Full variable domain (remainder filled in from reference TRBV30 and TRBJ1-4): SQTIHQWPATLVQPVGSPLSLECTVEGTSNPNLYWYRQAAGRGLQLLFYSVGIGQISSEVPQNLSASRPQDRQFILSSKKLLLSDSGFYLCAWDRDQNDKLFFGSGTQLSVL.

The chain couples TRBV7-2 to TRBJ2-3; 9 bases agree with TRBD2. V was clipped by 5 bases and J by 5 bases; unmatched bases: 8. This CDR3 has 15 residues. Per germline, CDR1 SGHTA and CDR2 FQGNSA. The CDR3 DNA is TGTGCCAGCAGCATCCGCGGGGGGGTGGGAGATACGCAGTATTTT. It yields the protein CASSIRGGVGDTQYF.

This clone turned up a few times. This chain uses TRBV7-9 with TRBJ1-1; D remains ambiguous. In germline, CDR1 is SEHNR, CDR2 FQNEAQ (reference sequence). The length of the CDR3 is 14 residues. The V end was cut by 0 bases, the J end by 1 base, with 6 bases between. Written as DNA, the CDR3 is TGTGCCAGCAGCTTAGCCCGGGGGAACACTGAAGCTTTCTTT. Translation gives CASSLARGNTEAFF.

The rearrangement links TRBV12-5 to TRBJ2-7; 8 nucleotides agree with TRBD1. Germline V lookup: CDR1 LGHNT, CDR2 FRNRAP. The V gene end was trimmed by 7 bases and the J gene end by 2 bases; junction bases not matched to a gene: 7. This CDR3 has 14 amino acids. In DNA form, the CDR3 reads TGTGCTAGTGCCGACGGCAGGGGGCCCTACGAGCAGTACTTC. Translated: CASADGRGPYEQYF.

The DNA of the CDR3 is TGTGCCAGCAGCTTCTCAGGCGGGTACGAGCAGTACGTC. It is translated as CASSFSGGYEQYV. The V and J genes are TRBV11-2 and TRBJ2-7, with D maybe TRBD2 (5 bases). From germline, CDR1 is SGHAT and CDR2 FQNNGV. V was shortened by 3 bases and J by 4 bases, with 10 bases between the two germline ends. The CDR3 has 13 amino acids.

J is TRBJ2-7 and V is TRBV5-1; D is perhaps TRBD2 (5 bases). Germline lookup yields CDR1 SGHRS and CDR2 YFSETQ. V was clipped by 3 bases and J by 3 bases, with 10 bases between them. This CDR3 is 13 amino acids long. The CDR3 here is CASSSEGHYEQYF. The DNA for the CDR3 is TGCGCCAGCAGCTCCGAGGGCCACTACGAGCAGTACTTC.

This chain links TRBV6-5 with TRBJ1-6, with D uncertain. V was pared by 6 bases and J by 7 bases, with 10 bases between. The CDR3 contains 13 residues. CDR1 is MNHEY, CDR2 SVGAGI, per germline. The CDR3 sequence is CASRDDTNSPLHF. The CDR3 DNA sequence: TGTGCCAGCAGAGACGACACAAATTCACCCCTCCACTTT.

The chain combines TRBV6-5 with TRBJ1-2; no firm D call. Deletions cut 2 bases from V and 0 bases from J, with 7 bases between. The V gene's germline CDR1 is MNHEY and CDR2 SVGAGI. The CDR3 loop spans 14 amino acids. CDR3 sequence: CASSYSGANYGYTF. CDR3 nucleotides: TGTGCCAGCAGTTACAGCGGAGCTAACTATGGCTACACCTTC.

This clone appeared a single time. J is TRBJ1-3 and V is TRBV9; 7 bases map to TRBD1. J lost 4 bases, V lost 0 bases, and 10 bases had no gene match. Germline-derived CDR1 and CDR2 are SGDLS and YYNGEE. This CDR3 region has 17 residues. CDR3 nucleotides: TGTGCCAGCAGCGTAGAGGCAGGGGGTGGACTCGGAAACACCATATATTTT. Its translation is CASSVEAGGGLGNTIYF.

The chain joins TRBV2 to TRBJ2-1; TRBD2 matches at 11 bases. The V gene's germline CDR1 is SNHLY and CDR2 FYNNEI. V was pared by 3 bases and J by 3 bases, with 16 bases of the junction left unmatched. The CDR3 contains 20 residues. The CDR3 reads CASSDWSGTSGFRDYNEQFF. The DNA of the CDR3 is TGTGCCAGCAGTGATTGGTCAGGGACTAGCGGCTTCCGAGACTACAATGAGCAGTTCTTC.

The genes are TRBV18 and TRBJ1-4; D might be TRBD1 (6 bases). Germline-derived CDR1 and CDR2 are KGHSH and LQKENI. The CDR3 has 12 residues. The ends were cut back, 6 bases at V and 12 bases at J, with 14 bases in the middle. In nucleotides, the CDR3 is TGTGCCAGCTCCGAAAGAGCAGGGGAACTGTTTTTT. Translating it yields CASSERAGELFF.

This sequence joins TRBV30 and TRBJ1-4; 8 positions agree with TRBD1. The CDR3 consists of 14 residues. Trimming took 4 bases from V and 7 from J; bases not matched to a gene: 8. Per the germline V gene, CDR1 is GTSNPN and CDR2 is SVGIG (reference sequence). The CDR3 nucleotides are TGTGCCTGGAACACCGGGACAGGTCGTGAAAAACTGTTTTTT. It codes for CAWNTGTGREKLFF.

The J gene is TRBJ2-7, the V gene TRBV5-1; 10 nucleotides agree with TRBD1. The germline V gene has CDR1 SGHRS and CDR2 YFSETQ. Trimming at V came to 2 bases and at J to 4 bases, leaving 6 bases not matched to a gene. The CDR3 extends over 15 amino acids. CDR3 coding DNA: TGCGCCAGCAGCTTAATCAGGACAGGGGGTTACGAGCAGTACTTC. Residues: CASSLIRTGGYEQYF.

The chain combines TRBV15 with TRBJ2-7; possibly TRBD2 for D (6 bases). The CDR3 extends over 14 amino acids. Trimming took 1 base from V and 5 from J, leaving 12 bases between them. The V gene's germline CDR1 is LNHNV and CDR2 YYDKDF (reference sequence). CDR3 in DNA: TGTGCCACCAGCAGAGTATCTAGCGAGCACGAGCAGTACTTC. This codes for CATSRVSSEHEQYF.

The chain links TRBV7-6 to TRBJ2-1; 7 bases line up with TRBD1. Trimming at V came to 2 bases and at J to 9 bases, leaving 13 bases not matched to a gene. The CDR3 sequence is 16 residues long. Germline V gives CDR1 SGHVS, CDR2 FNYEAQ. This CDR3 reads CASSLTLTGIGGEQFF. DNA of the CDR3: TGTGCCAGCAGCTTAACTTTGACAGGGATTGGTGGTGAGCAGTTCTTC.

In DNA, the CDR3 is TGTGCCAGCAGCTTAGCAGGAGTTAATGAAAAACTGTTTTTT. Encoded protein: CASSLAGVNEKLFF. The chain uses TRBV7-8 and TRBJ1-4, with D unclear. Germline V CDR1 and CDR2: SGHVS, FQNEAQ. Trimming removed 0 bases from V and 4 bases from J, with 6 bases in between. CDR3 length equals 14 residues.

The rearrangement links TRBV30 to TRBJ1-4; TRBD1 agrees at 11 bases. Germline V gives CDR1 GTSNPN, CDR2 SVGIG (reference sequence). The junction had 4 bases not matched to a gene; V was cut back by 5 bases and J by 8 bases. The CDR3 is made up of 13 amino acids. The chain's CDR3 is CAWGQGAPEKLFF. The CDR3 region has the DNA TGTGCCTGGGGACAGGGGGCCCCGGAAAAACTGTTTTTT.

The genes are TRBV5-1 and TRBJ1-4, with TRBD1 as a possible D gene (6 bases). The germline V gene encodes CDR1 SGHRS and CDR2 YFSETQ. With 2 bases removed from V and 8 bases from J, the gap between germline ends came to 16 bases. The CDR3 contains 15 residues. In nucleotides, the CDR3 is TGCGCCAGCAGCTTTACTACCGGGACACCCGAAAAACTGTTTTTT. Translated, it gives CASSFTTGTPEKLFF.

The rearrangement links TRBV7-8 to TRBJ2-7; the match to TRBD1 covers 8 bases. The V gene end was trimmed by 2 bases and the J gene end by 2 bases; junction bases not matched to a gene: 2. The germline V gene has CDR1 SGHVS and CDR2 FQNEAQ. The CDR3 contains 14 residues. The CDR3 region is CASSLRDRTYEQYF. The CDR3, as DNA: TGTGCCAGCAGCTTAAGGGACAGGACCTACGAGCAGTACTTC.

CDR3 sequence: CAWSDPGSMSDTQYF. The CDR3 DNA reads TGTGCCTGGAGCGACCCGGGTAGCATGTCAGATACGCAGTATTTT. The V and J genes are TRBV30 and TRBJ2-3; D uncertain. V lost 3 bases and J 4 bases, leaving 17 bases between the germline ends. CDR3 size: 15 residues. Germline lookup yields CDR1 GTSNPN and CDR2 SVGIG (reference sequence). The full variable domain, rest sourced from reference TRBV30 and TRBJ2-3, is SQTIHQWPATLVQPVGSPLSLECTVEGTSNPNLYWYRQAAGRGLQLLFYSVGIGQISSEVPQNLSASRPQDRQFILSSKKLLLSDSGFYLCAWSDPGSMSDTQYFGPGTRLTVL.

The rearrangement uses TRBV2 and TRBJ1-1; D ambiguous. The germline V and J ends were trimmed by 5 bases and 1 base, with 5 bases remaining between them. The CDR3 has 12 residues. Germline CDR1 SNHLY, CDR2 FYNNEI. CDR3 in amino acids: CASSYRNTEAFF. Here the CDR3 DNA reads TGTGCCAGCAGTTACAGGAACACTGAAGCTTTCTTT.

The chain couples TRBV19 to TRBJ1-5; 12 bases line up with TRBD1. There are 17 residues in the CDR3. V shed 8 bases and J 6 bases; nucleotides not matched to a gene: 14. Germline assignment: CDR1 LNHDA and CDR2 SQIVND (reference sequence). The CDR3 nucleotides read TGTGCCAGTTCCCACCCCCGGGACAGGGGGCGCGGTCAGCCCCAGCATTTT. It encodes CASSHPRDRGRGQPQHF.